The 30 T cell receptor beta chains listed next were all sequenced from one sample in a study of blood T cell repertoires in COVID-19. Assay used: immunoSEQ multiplex PCR; TCRdb lists only in-frame clones, some missing. The top ten clones hold approximately 3.5% of a sample with 200,000 to 250,000 clones, over 80% of them seen once. The sample taken for sequencing was PBMCs or T cells enriched from blood (not recorded which). The receptors here all came from a woman in her 30s who had been exposed to COVID-19.

The chain carries TRBV5-1 and TRBJ2-7; TRBD1 is a possible D gene (6 bases). Germline CDR1 is SGHRS and CDR2 is YFSETQ. The CDR3 runs 13 residues. The V end lost 4 bases, the J end lost 6 bases, and 14 bases lay between the germline ends. The DNA of the CDR3 is TGCGCCAGCAGCAGCAACAGGGCCCTCGAGCAGTACTTC. Amino acid sequence: CASSSNRALEQYF.

This clone was counted once. The chain joins TRBV5-5 to TRBJ1-6; weak D call: TRBD1 (6 bases). Germline-derived CDR1 and CDR2 are SGHKS and YYEKEE (reference sequence). Trimming cost V 1 base and J 1 base, with 12 bases left between them. The CDR3 contains 17 residues. Here the CDR3 reads CASSLRGGASYNSPLHF. CDR3 sequence (DNA): TGTGCCAGCAGCTTGAGGGGGGGCGCGTCCTATAATTCACCCCTCCACTTT.

CDR3 in amino acids: CASSLTGDLRGYTF. Written as DNA, the CDR3 is TGCGCCAGCAGCTTGACAGGGGACCTGAGGGGCTACACCTTC. The J gene is TRBJ1-2, the V gene TRBV5-1; 7 bases agree with TRBD1. The germline gives CDR1 SGHRS, CDR2 YFSETQ. This CDR3 comprises 14 residues. The V segment lost 1 base and the J segment 8 bases; nucleotides outside the gene matches: 8.

This chain connects TRBV10-2 to TRBJ1-1; 7 nucleotides match TRBD1. Germline values: CDR1 WSHSY, CDR2 SAAADI. There are 18 residues in the CDR3. Trimming removed 8 bases from V and 3 bases from J; junction bases left unmatched: 21. This chain's CDR3 is CASRGGASLFSNYTEAFF. In nucleotides, the CDR3 is TGCGCCAGCCGAGGGGGCGCCTCGTTGTTTTCGAACTACACTGAAGCTTTCTTT.

V usage is TRBV28 and J usage is TRBJ1-1; D ambiguous. V was clipped by 7 bases and J by 10 bases, with 19 bases between them. CDR1 is MDHEN and CDR2 is SYDVKM in the germline V gene. The CDR3 covers 13 residues. The CDR3, as DNA: TGTGCCAGCACCGGACCTGTAGGCGGGATAGCTTTCTTT. It yields the protein CASTGPVGGIAFF.

The chain has TRBV11-1 and TRBJ2-1; D is possibly TRBD2 (6 bases). V lost 1 base and J 7 bases, leaving 11 bases between the germline ends. Germline lookup yields CDR1 SGHAT and CDR2 FQDESV (reference sequence). The CDR3 length is 14 residues. The CDR3 sequence is CASSLGSGRNEQFF. CDR3 nucleotides: TGTGCCAGCAGCTTAGGGTCAGGGAGGAATGAGCAGTTCTTC.

The chain employs TRBV5-1 and TRBJ2-1; 7 bases agree with TRBD2. The CDR3 consists of 15 residues. Per germline, CDR1 SGHRS and CDR2 YFSETQ. After removal of 7 bases from V and 0 bases from J, the junction contained 7 bases not matched to a gene. CDR3 residues: CASGNGRSSYNEQFF. The DNA for the CDR3 is TGCGCCAGCGGCAACGGGAGGAGCTCCTACAATGAGCAGTTCTTC.

V gene TRBV19 combines with J gene TRBJ1-2, with TRBD1 matching over 8 bases. Germline-derived CDR1 and CDR2 are LNHDA and SQIVND (reference sequence). The CDR3 has 14 residues. Losses at the gene ends were 5 bases for V and 2 bases for J; bases not matched to a gene: 4. CDR3 sequence reads: CASSLRTGNYGYTF. The CDR3 nucleotides read TGTGCCAGTAGTCTACGGACAGGGAACTATGGCTACACCTTC.

The CDR3 region has the DNA TGCGCCAGCAGCTCCCAGGGGGGCGGGGAGCTGTTTTTT. Translating it yields CASSSQGGGELFF. The chain employs TRBV5-1 and TRBJ2-2; perhaps TRBD1 as D (7 bases). The CDR3 is made up of 13 amino acids. Per the germline V gene, CDR1 is SGHRS and CDR2 is YFSETQ. Trimming stripped 3 bases from V and 7 bases from J, with 10 bases between.

The chain uses TRBV27 and TRBJ2-2, with 7 bases that match TRBD2. In germline, CDR1 is MNHEY, CDR2 SMNVEV (reference sequence). J lost 1 base, V lost 2 bases, and 7 bases had no gene match. This CDR3 is built from 17 residues. CDR3 loop: CASSLTHSGLNTGELFF. CDR3 bases: TGTGCCAGCAGTTTAACACATAGCGGGCTGAACACCGGGGAGCTGTTTTTT.

The chain joins TRBV6-5 to TRBJ2-7; 13 bases agree with TRBD2. The CDR3 spans 15 residues. V was pared by 6 bases and J by 4 bases, with 6 bases of the junction left unmatched. CDR1 MNHEY and CDR2 SVGAGI come from the germline V gene. The CDR3 protein is CASSPLAGGPYEQYF. The CDR3 DNA reads as TGTGCCAGCAGCCCACTAGCGGGAGGGCCATACGAGCAGTACTTC.

This clone came up once. V is TRBV3-1 (or the pseudogene TRBV3-2) and J is TRBJ1-3; a possible D gene is TRBD1 (5 bases). V was clipped by 4 bases and J by 5 bases, with 15 bases between them. CDR3 length: 15 residues. Germline lookup yields CDR1 LGHDT and CDR2 YNNKEL (reference sequence). CDR3 sequence reads: CASSPDPGPRNTIYF. The CDR3 nucleotides read TGTGCCAGCAGCCCAGACCCAGGGCCTCGAAACACCATATATTTT.

This clone came up once. The chain couples TRBV19 to TRBJ2-1; perhaps TRBD2 as D (8 bases). Germline CDR1 is LNHDA and CDR2 is SQIVND (reference sequence). The CDR3 extends over 15 amino acids. The V gene lost 3 bases and the J gene lost 6 bases, with 15 bases spanning the gap. CDR3 nucleotide sequence: TGTGCCAGTAGTATCGGGAGGGGGCGCCTCAATGAGCAGTTCTTC. It is translated as CASSIGRGRLNEQFF.

The genes are TRBV28 and TRBJ1-5, with a tentative D call TRBD1 (6 bases). Trimming left V 1 base short and J 3 bases short, with 19 bases between. Germline-derived CDR1 and CDR2 are MDHEN and SYDVKM. CDR3 length: 18 amino acids. This chain's CDR3 is CASSLFFGRTVHNQPQHF. For the CDR3, the DNA is TGTGCCAGCAGTTTATTCTTTGGACGGACAGTACACAATCAGCCCCAGCATTTT.

In this sample, this clone turned up once. The V call is TRBV6-1, the J call TRBJ2-1; D is unclear. The CDR3 covers 10 residues. V was trimmed by 2 bases and J by 12 bases, leaving 5 bases between them. Looked up from germline, CDR1 is MNHNS and CDR2 is SASEGT. CDR3 DNA sequence: TGTGCCAGCAGTGAACAGATGCAGTTCTTC. It translates to CASSEQMQFF.

This clone was found a few times. The J gene is TRBJ1-2, the V gene TRBV20-1; D is undetermined. The V gene lost 3 bases and the J gene lost 0 bases, with 5 bases spanning the gap. CDR3 length: 12 residues. The germline gives CDR1 DFQATT, CDR2 SNEGSKA (reference sequence). Written as DNA, the CDR3 is TGCAGTGCTAGTCGGGCTAACTATGGCTACACCTTC. It specifies CSASRANYGYTF.

The gene calls are TRBV6-5 and TRBJ1-4; weak D call: TRBD1 (5 bases). V was trimmed by 5 bases and J by 5 bases, leaving 15 bases between them. The CDR3 has 15 amino acids. Per the germline V gene, CDR1 is MNHEY and CDR2 is SVGAGI. The CDR3 sequence is CASSPGLSGNEKLFF. CDR3 in DNA: TGTGCCAGCAGTCCAGGGTTGAGTGGGAATGAAAAACTGTTTTTT.

This clone was detected a few times. The V gene is TRBV2, the J gene TRBJ2-1, with TRBD2 matching over 10 bases. The CDR3 length is 16 residues. J was trimmed by 9 bases and V by 7 bases; bases with no gene match: 15. Germline V gene sequence: CDR1 SNHLY, CDR2 FYNNEI. The DNA for the CDR3 is TGTGCCAGCAAAAATCTAGCGGGAGCGACCCTCGGTGAGCAGTTCTTC. This sequence encodes CASKNLAGATLGEQFF.

The chain is built from TRBV3-1 (or the pseudogene TRBV3-2) and TRBJ2-1; D gene ambiguous. Germline V gives CDR1 LGHDT, CDR2 YNNKEL (reference sequence). CDR3 length: 14 residues. With 2 bases removed from V and 7 bases from J, the gap between germline ends came to 12 bases. The CDR3 protein is CASSQSSSTNEQFF. The CDR3 DNA is TGTGCCAGCAGCCAATCATCTAGTACAAATGAGCAGTTCTTC.

The rearrangement uses TRBV28 and TRBJ1-2, with a tentative D call TRBD1 (5 bases). Trimming removed 3 bases at V and 7 bases at J, with 15 bases between. CDR1 is MDHEN and CDR2 is SYDVKM in the germline V gene. The CDR3 runs 14 residues. The CDR3 DNA sequence: TGTGCCAGCAGTTTTGGGGCCCTCGGATTTGGCTACACCTTC. The encoded protein is CASSFGALGFGYTF.

The J gene is TRBJ1-2, the V gene TRBV5-4, with D tentatively TRBD1 (6 bases). CDR3 size: 17 residues. V was cut by 0 bases and J by 0 bases, with 15 bases left in between. From germline, CDR1 is SGHNT and CDR2 YYREEE (reference sequence). The CDR3 sequence is CASSLASTGWTNYGYTF. For the CDR3, the DNA is TGTGCCAGCAGCTTGGCCTCTACAGGGTGGACTAACTATGGCTACACCTTC.

The J gene is TRBJ1-1, the V gene TRBV19; 8 positions agree with TRBD1. The CDR3 contains 13 residues. Germline V lookup: CDR1 LNHDA, CDR2 SQIVND (reference sequence). Trimming removed 9 bases from V and 5 bases from J; junction bases left unmatched: 8. The CDR3: CASVQTGETEAFF. The CDR3 bases are TGTGCCAGCGTTCAGACAGGGGAGACTGAAGCTTTCTTT.

The DNA of the CDR3 is TGTGCCAGCAGTGTAGGGGCCGGTGGAAACACCATATATTTT. This translates into CASSVGAGGNTIYF. The chain employs TRBV25-1 and TRBJ1-3; a possible D gene is TRBD1 (5 bases). Trimming left V 4 bases short and J 3 bases short, with 10 bases between. The germline CDR1 and CDR2 sequences are MGHDK and SYGVNS. CDR3 length: 14 residues.

CDR3 region: CASSLRTGTDSPLHF. CDR3 DNA sequence: TGCGCCAGCAGCCTACGGACAGGGACCGATTCACCCCTCCACTTT. The V call is TRBV5-1, the J call TRBJ1-6; TRBD1 matches at 8 bases. This CDR3 spans 15 amino acids. The V gene end was trimmed by 4 bases and the J gene end by 8 bases; junction bases not matched to a gene: 8. Germline V gene data show CDR1 as SGHRS and CDR2 as YFSETQ.

V usage is TRBV3-1 (or the pseudogene TRBV3-2) and J usage is TRBJ2-1, with 7 bases aligning to TRBD1. Germline CDR1 LGHDT, CDR2 YNNKEL (reference sequence). Trimming took 0 bases from V and 7 from J; bases not matched to a gene: 15. The CDR3 covers 18 residues. The CDR3, as DNA: TGTGCCAGCAGCCAAGAGGGTTTTGGACAGGTCGTTGGTAATGAGCAGTTCTTC. Protein: CASSQEGFGQVVGNEQFF.

The chain couples TRBV5-5 to TRBJ2-3; TRBD1 matches at 8 bases. Germline V gives CDR1 SGHKS, CDR2 YYEKEE (reference sequence). J was trimmed by 0 bases and V by 4 bases; bases with no gene match: 7. This CDR3 region has 16 residues. DNA for the CDR3: TGTGCCAGCAGCGACGACAGGGGCACTAGCACAGATACGCAGTATTTT. Protein: CASSDDRGTSTDTQYF.

The chain recombines TRBV5-1 with TRBJ1-2, with 7 positions matching TRBD1. The CDR3 extends over 14 amino acids. V shed 3 bases, J shed 6 bases, and the junction held 8 bases outside the gene matches. The V gene's germline CDR1 is SGHRS and CDR2 YFSETQ. CDR3 DNA: TGCGCCAGCAGCTGGACGACAGGGAACCATGGCTACACCTTC. Translated: CASSWTTGNHGYTF.

The V call is TRBV9, the J call TRBJ2-5; D perhaps matches TRBD1 (6 bases). The V end lost 0 bases, the J end lost 5 bases, and 17 bases lay between the germline ends. CDR3 length: 16 amino acids. The germline V gene encodes CDR1 SGDLS and CDR2 YYNGEE. The CDR3 region is CASSVAAQRQGETQYF. CDR3 coding DNA: TGTGCCAGCAGCGTAGCGGCCCAGCGCCAGGGGGAGACCCAGTACTTC. The full variable domain, with the rest looked up from reference TRBV9 and TRBJ2-5, is DSGVTQTPKHLITATGQRVTLRCSPRSGDLSVYWYQQSLDQGLQFLIQYYNGEERAKGNILERFSAQQFPDLHSELNLSSLELGDSALYFCASSVAAQRQGETQYFGPGTRLLVL.

V usage is TRBV7-7 and J usage is TRBJ2-7; D gene unclear. V was pared by 3 bases and J by 0 bases, with 12 bases between. Germline CDR1 is SSHAT and CDR2 is FNYEAQ (reference sequence). The CDR3 is made up of 15 amino acids. The CDR3 nucleotides are TGTGCCAGCAGCTTTATGAGTCCATGCTCCTACGAGCAGTACTTC. Residues: CASSFMSPCSYEQYF. Filled out from reference TRBV7-7 and TRBJ2-7, the complete variable domain reads GAGVSQSPRYKVTKRGQDVTLRCDPISSHATLYWYQQALGQGPEFLTYFNYEAQPDKSGLPSDRFSAERPEGSISTLTIQRTEQRDSAMYRCASSFMSPCSYEQYFGPGTRLTVT.

The genes are TRBV7-2 and TRBJ2-7; 11 bases align to TRBD1. Germline V gene data show CDR1 as SGHTA and CDR2 as FQGNSA. The CDR3 spans 14 residues. J was trimmed by 6 bases and V by 5 bases; bases with no gene match: 6. CDR3 sequence: CASSLGTGGIEQYF. The CDR3 DNA sequence: TGTGCCAGCAGCCTCGGGACAGGGGGAATCGAGCAGTACTTC.